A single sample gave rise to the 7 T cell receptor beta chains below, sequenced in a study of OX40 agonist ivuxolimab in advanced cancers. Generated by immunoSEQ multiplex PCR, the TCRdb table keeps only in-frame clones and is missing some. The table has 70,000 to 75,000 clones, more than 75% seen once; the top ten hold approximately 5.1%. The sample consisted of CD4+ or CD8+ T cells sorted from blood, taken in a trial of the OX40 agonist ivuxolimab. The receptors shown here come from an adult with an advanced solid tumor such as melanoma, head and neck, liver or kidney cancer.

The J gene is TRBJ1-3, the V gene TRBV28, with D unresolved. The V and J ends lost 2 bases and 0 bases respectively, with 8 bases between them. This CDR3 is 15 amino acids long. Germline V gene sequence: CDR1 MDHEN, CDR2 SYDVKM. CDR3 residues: CASSLGVSSGNTIYF. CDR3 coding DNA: TGTGCCAGCAGTTTAGGCGTGAGCTCTGGAAACACCATATATTTT.

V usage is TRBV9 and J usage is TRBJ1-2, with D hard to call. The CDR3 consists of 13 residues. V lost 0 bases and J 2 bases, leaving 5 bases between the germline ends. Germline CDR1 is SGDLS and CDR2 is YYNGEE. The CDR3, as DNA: TGTGCCAGCAGCGTAGGGCAGAACTATGGCTACACCTTC. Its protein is CASSVGQNYGYTF.

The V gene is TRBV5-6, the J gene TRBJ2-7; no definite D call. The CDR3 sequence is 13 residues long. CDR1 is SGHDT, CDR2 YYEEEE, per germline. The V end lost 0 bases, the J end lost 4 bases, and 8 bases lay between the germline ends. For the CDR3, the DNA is TGTGCCAGCAGCTTGGGGATGTCTTACGAGCAGTACTTC. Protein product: CASSLGMSYEQYF.

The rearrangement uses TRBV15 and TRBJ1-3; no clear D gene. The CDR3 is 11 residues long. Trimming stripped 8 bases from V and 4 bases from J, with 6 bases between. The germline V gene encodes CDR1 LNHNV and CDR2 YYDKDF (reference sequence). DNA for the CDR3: TGTGCCACCCCGATGGGAAACACCATATATTTT. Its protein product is CATPMGNTIYF.

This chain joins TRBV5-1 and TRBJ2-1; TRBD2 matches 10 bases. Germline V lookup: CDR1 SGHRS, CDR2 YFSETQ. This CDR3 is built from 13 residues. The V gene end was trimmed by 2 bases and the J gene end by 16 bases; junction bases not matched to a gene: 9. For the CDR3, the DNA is TGCGCCAGCAGCTTAACACGTACTAGCGGGGAATTCTTC. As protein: CASSLTRTSGEFF.

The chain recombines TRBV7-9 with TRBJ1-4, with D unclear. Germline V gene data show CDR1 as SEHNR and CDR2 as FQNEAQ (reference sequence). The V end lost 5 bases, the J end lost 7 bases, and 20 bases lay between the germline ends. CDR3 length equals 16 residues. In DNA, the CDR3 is TGTGCCAGCAGCGTCGGTCTGGCTTTCGCGAGTGAAAAACTGTTTTTT. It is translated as CASSVGLAFASEKLFF.

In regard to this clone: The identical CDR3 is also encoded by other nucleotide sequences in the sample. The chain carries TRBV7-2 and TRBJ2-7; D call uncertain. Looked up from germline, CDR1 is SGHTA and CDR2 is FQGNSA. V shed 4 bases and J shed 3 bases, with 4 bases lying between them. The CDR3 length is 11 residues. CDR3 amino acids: CASSSYYEQYF. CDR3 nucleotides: TGTGCCAGCAGCTCCTACTACGAGCAGTACTTC.